Listed here are 30 T cell receptor beta chains from one sample, sequenced in a study of blood T cell repertoires in COVID-19. The protocol was immunoSEQ multiplex PCR, while the TCRdb copy is restricted to in-frame clones and leaves out a portion. The sample gives 200,000 to 250,000 clones, about 87% of which show up once; roughly 0.95% is in the top ten. The source material was PBMCs or T cells enriched from blood (not recorded which). These receptors originate from a man aged 50-59 years who had been exposed to COVID-19.

This sequence joins TRBV28 and TRBJ2-3; the D gene is possibly TRBD1 (7 bases). The CDR3 has 15 amino acids. Germline CDR1 and CDR2: MDHEN and SYDVKM. V was trimmed by 0 bases and J by 4 bases, leaving 11 bases between them. CDR3 protein: CASSLWQGGSDTQYF. Written as DNA, the CDR3 is TGTGCCAGCAGTTTATGGCAGGGGGGCTCAGATACGCAGTATTTT.

This chain links TRBV5-1 with TRBJ2-7; the D gene is possibly TRBD2 (7 bases). The CDR3 sequence is 14 residues long. Germline V gene lookup returns CDR1 SGHRS and CDR2 YFSETQ. V lost 4 bases, J lost 6 bases, and 17 bases lay in between. CDR3 DNA sequence: TGCGCCAGCAGCCGGGGGGCTCTTCCGAGCGAGCAGTACTTC. It encodes CASSRGALPSEQYF.

In this sample, this clone turned up once. The rearrangement uses TRBV19 and TRBJ1-6; unclear D gene. Per germline, CDR1 LNHDA and CDR2 SQIVND (reference sequence). Trimming took 8 bases from V and 0 from J, leaving 8 bases between them. The CDR3 extends over 14 amino acids. CDR3 region: CASGRSSYNSPLHF. CDR3 DNA: TGTGCCAGTGGAAGGAGCTCCTATAATTCACCCCTCCACTTT. Using reference TRBV19 and TRBJ1-6 for the parts outside the CDR3, the full variable domain is DGGITQSPKYLFRKEGQNVTLSCEQNLNHDAMYWYRQDPGQGLRLIYYSQIVNDFQKGDIAEGYSVSREKKESFPLTVTSAQKNPTAFYLCASGRSSYNSPLHFGNGTRLTVT.

This clone was detected once. The rearrangement links TRBV7-9 to TRBJ1-1, with 8 bases fitting TRBD1. The CDR3 is made up of 15 amino acids. J was trimmed by 4 bases and V by 5 bases; bases with no gene match: 9. Germline CDR1 reads SEHNR; CDR2 reads FQNEAQ (reference sequence). Written as DNA, the CDR3 is TGTGCCAGCAGCCCCCCAGGGGGCGAGGGCACTGAAGCTTTCTTT. Protein product: CASSPPGGEGTEAFF.

The chain has TRBV6-5 and TRBJ2-1; 7 positions agree with TRBD1. After removal of 2 bases from V and 5 bases from J, the junction contained 3 bases not matched to a gene. The CDR3 length is 14 residues. Germline assignment: CDR1 MNHEY and CDR2 SVGAGI. In nucleotides, the CDR3 is TGTGCCAGCAGTTACCCAGGGGGTCACAATGAGCAGTTCTTC. The encoded protein is CASSYPGGHNEQFF.

The chain joins TRBV3-1 (or the pseudogene TRBV3-2) to TRBJ2-7; TRBD2 might be the D (5 bases). The CDR3 runs 15 residues. CDR1 and CDR2 (germline): LGHDT, YNNKEL (reference sequence). The V end was cut by 0 bases, the J end by 0 bases, with 9 bases between. CDR3 DNA: TGTGCCAGCAGCCAAGAGTTGGGAGTCTCCTACGAGCAGTACTTC. Its translation is CASSQELGVSYEQYF.

V gene TRBV5-5 combines with J gene TRBJ1-5, with D possibly being TRBD1 (6 bases). Germline V gene data show CDR1 as SGHKS and CDR2 as YYEKEE (reference sequence). The CDR3 sequence is 15 residues long. V lost 1 base to trimming and J lost 0 bases, with 8 bases between them. CDR3 coding DNA: TGTGCCAGCAGCTTGACAGGGAGTAGCAATCAGCCCCAGCATTTT. This gives the protein CASSLTGSSNQPQHF.

This chain uses TRBV5-1 with TRBJ1-3; 11 bases agree with TRBD1. The germline V gene has CDR1 SGHRS and CDR2 YFSETQ. V shed 4 bases and J 4 bases; nucleotides not matched to a gene: 4. This CDR3 has 15 residues. CDR3 DNA: TGCGCCAGCAGCGAAGGGACAGGGGGAGGAAACACCATATATTTT. Translating gives CASSEGTGGGNTIYF.

V and J are TRBV27 and TRBJ1-1; 9 positions match TRBD1. V gave up 4 bases and J gave up 4 bases; unmatched junction bases: 10. Germline CDR1 is MNHEY and CDR2 is SMNVEV (reference sequence). CDR3 length equals 16 residues. In DNA form, the CDR3 reads TGTGCCAGCAGTTCATGGGACAGGGCCCTGGGCACTGAAGCTTTCTTT. As protein: CASSSWDRALGTEAFF.

The chain combines TRBV5-1 with TRBJ2-3; 9 bases are shared with TRBD1. The V gene's germline CDR1 is SGHRS and CDR2 YFSETQ. The CDR3 runs to 16 residues. V was pared by 2 bases and J by 3 bases, with 7 bases of the junction left unmatched. CDR3 DNA: TGCGCCAGCAGCTTACGACACAGGGGGCAGACAGATACGCAGTATTTT. Translation: CASSLRHRGQTDTQYF.

The chain uses TRBV29-1 and TRBJ2-1; D is unclear. V lost 5 bases and J lost 0, with 11 bases in between. The CDR3 contains 14 residues. Germline CDR1 reads SQVTM; CDR2 reads ANQGSEA. The CDR3 reads CSVIDITSYNEQFF. In nucleotides, the CDR3 is TGCAGCGTTATCGACATAACCTCCTACAATGAGCAGTTCTTC.

This clone was observed once. CDR3 nucleotides: TGTGCCTGGACCAGCAGGGGTCCCATGAACACTGAAGCTTTCTTT. Its protein product is CAWTSRGPMNTEAFF. The chain carries TRBV30 and TRBJ1-1, with D possibly being TRBD1 (6 bases). This CDR3 region has 15 residues. V shed 4 bases and J shed 0 bases, with 15 bases lying between them. CDR1 and CDR2 from the germline V gene are GTSNPN and SVGIG (reference sequence).

The chain links TRBV3-1 (or the pseudogene TRBV3-2) to TRBJ2-5, with D uncertain. Germline V gives CDR1 LGHDT, CDR2 YNNKEL (reference sequence). CDR3 length equals 14 residues. Between the trimmed V and J ends, which lost 4 bases and 3 bases, there was a span of 12 bases. The CDR3 DNA sequence: TGTGCCAGCAGCCTACCTGGCGAGGAAGAGACCCAGTACTTC. Translated, it gives CASSLPGEEETQYF.

V is TRBV6-5 and J is TRBJ1-3, with D possibly matching TRBD1 (5 bases). Germline lookup yields CDR1 MNHEY and CDR2 SVGAGI. V gave up 6 bases and J gave up 0 bases, with 9 bases separating them. There are 14 residues in the CDR3. This CDR3 reads CASRRGSSGNTIYF. In nucleotides, the CDR3 is TGTGCCAGCAGGCGGGGGAGCTCTGGAAACACCATATATTTT.

This clone occurred many times. The chain couples TRBV2 to TRBJ1-4; D is undetermined. V lost 6 bases, J lost 2 bases, and 16 bases lay in between. CDR3 length: 16 residues. In germline, CDR1 is SNHLY, CDR2 FYNNEI. This CDR3 reads CASRARRSVTNEKLFF. The CDR3 DNA sequence: TGTGCCAGCAGGGCCCGGCGGAGTGTGACTAATGAAAAACTGTTTTTT.

The J gene is TRBJ1-1, the V gene TRBV19; D uncertain. Germline CDR1 and CDR2: LNHDA and SQIVND (reference sequence). V lost 5 bases, J lost 0 bases, and 13 bases lay in between. There are 15 residues in the CDR3. This CDR3 is CASSPHPTVNTEAFF. DNA for the CDR3: TGTGCCAGTAGTCCTCACCCCACGGTGAACACTGAAGCTTTCTTT.

This clone was seen only once. The chain has TRBV12-3 or TRBV12-4 and TRBJ2-7, with D tentatively TRBD2 (5 bases). Trimming removed 4 bases at V and 6 bases at J, with 13 bases between. This CDR3 has 13 amino acids. The CDR3 coding sequence is TGTGCCAGCAGTTACGTCAAACGGGGCGAGCAGTACTTC. This gives the protein CASSYVKRGEQYF.

This clone is a singleton in its sample. The chain combines TRBV13 with TRBJ1-1; D is unresolved. This CDR3 is 14 amino acids long. Looked up from germline, CDR1 is PRHDT and CDR2 is FYEKMQ (reference sequence). V was clipped by 0 bases and J by 9 bases, with 14 bases between them. CDR3: CASSLGLGETKAFF. CDR3 DNA: TGTGCCAGCAGCTTAGGCCTCGGCGAAACTAAAGCTTTCTTT. Filled out from reference TRBV13 and TRBJ1-1, the complete variable domain reads AAGVIQSPRHLIKEKRETATLKCYPIPRHDTVYWYQQGPGQDPQFLISFYEKMQSDKGSIPDRFSAQQFSDYHSELNMSSLELGDSALYFCASSLGLGETKAFFGQGTRLTVV.

As for this clone: In the same sample, other DNA sequences code for this CDR3. The gene calls are TRBV29-1 and TRBJ1-2, with 7 bases matching TRBD1. J was trimmed by 0 bases and V by 7 bases; bases with no gene match: 5. CDR3 size: 13 residues. Per the germline V gene, CDR1 is SQVTM and CDR2 is ANQGSEA. This CDR3 is CSDLTGPNYGYTF. The CDR3 region has the DNA TGCAGCGACCTGACAGGGCCTAACTATGGCTACACCTTC.

The V and J genes are TRBV5-5 and TRBJ1-2; D possibly corresponds to TRBD1 (5 bases). The CDR3 covers 14 residues. Germline loops: CDR1 SGHKS, CDR2 YYEKEE (reference sequence). With 4 bases removed from V and 5 bases from J, the gap between germline ends came to 15 bases. CDR3 sequence: CASSPSPGGYGYTF. The CDR3 bases are TGTGCCAGCAGCCCGAGTCCCGGGGGGTATGGCTACACCTTC.

This clone was counted once. The gene calls are TRBV7-3 and TRBJ2-1; 10 nucleotides agree with TRBD2. CDR1 is SGHTA and CDR2 is FQGTGA in the germline V gene. J lost 4 bases, V lost 8 bases, and 5 bases had no gene match. CDR3 length equals 14 residues. Written as DNA, the CDR3 is TGTGCCAGCGCCCCTAGCGGGAGATACAATGAGCAGTTCTTC. Translation gives CASAPSGRYNEQFF.

The chain recombines TRBV10-3 with TRBJ1-1; 10 bases map to TRBD1. Germline V lookup: CDR1 ENHRY, CDR2 SYGVKD. V lost 8 bases, J lost 4 bases, and 7 bases stayed unmatched. CDR3 length: 14 residues. Here the CDR3 DNA reads TGTGCCATCTCACCGGACAGGGGGTCCACTGAAGCTTTCTTT. This codes for CAISPDRGSTEAFF.

J is TRBJ2-4 and V is TRBV28, with TRBD1 identical over 9 bases. With 5 bases clipped from V and 1 base from J, the junction kept 6 bases outside the gene matches. Germline V gives CDR1 MDHEN, CDR2 SYDVKM. The CDR3 spans 16 residues. The CDR3 bases are TGTGCCAGCAGTCTCCTGACAGGGGGGGCCAAAAACATTCAGTACTTC. Its translation: CASSLLTGGAKNIQYF.

This clone was found a few times. The chain is built from TRBV5-1 and TRBJ2-1; D unclear. Trimming shortened V by 2 bases and J by 0 bases, and 12 bases separated the two germline ends. The CDR3 has 16 amino acids. The germline V gene has CDR1 SGHRS and CDR2 YFSETQ. DNA for the CDR3: TGCGCCAGCAGCTTTTTGATGTCGAGCTCCTACAATGAGCAGTTCTTC. Translation gives CASSFLMSSSYNEQFF.

The chain couples TRBV5-1 to TRBJ2-2, with TRBD2 matching 8 bases. The CDR3 loop spans 16 amino acids. J gave up 4 bases and V 2 bases, and 7 bases lay outside the gene matches. CDR1 and CDR2 (germline): SGHRS, YFSETQ. CDR3 in DNA: TGCGCCAGCAGCTTCATAACTAGCGGCACCACCGGGGAGCTGTTTTTT. Its translation is CASSFITSGTTGELFF.

This sequence joins TRBV2 and TRBJ1-2; a weak D match, TRBD1 (6 bases). The CDR3 contains 15 residues. In germline, CDR1 is SNHLY, CDR2 FYNNEI. V lost 6 bases to trimming and J lost 3 bases, with 17 bases between them. DNA for the CDR3: TGTGCCAGCAGGAACGCGGCGGGGGGCTACTATGGCTACACCTTC. Encoded protein: CASRNAAGGYYGYTF. The full variable domain, with the rest looked up from reference TRBV2 and TRBJ1-2, is EPEVTQTPSHQVTQMGQEVILRCVPISNHLYFYWYRQILGQKVEFLVSFYNNEISEKSEIFDDQFSVERPDGSNFTLKIRSTKLEDSAMYFCASRNAAGGYYGYTFGSGTRLTVV.

This rearrangement joins TRBV5-4 to TRBJ1-2, with 7 bases that match TRBD1. CDR3 length equals 15 residues. Germline V gene data show CDR1 as SGHNT and CDR2 as YYREEE (reference sequence). Trimming took 4 bases from V and 5 from J; bases not matched to a gene: 11. The CDR3 nucleotides read TGTGCCAGCAGCGAGGGACAGTCGAGCTTTTATGGCTACACCTTC. It specifies CASSEGQSSFYGYTF.

Concerning this clone: Other DNA sequences within the sample encode an identical CDR3. V and J are TRBV5-1 and TRBJ1-2; 8 bases fit TRBD1. V shed 1 base, J shed 0 bases, and the junction held 2 bases outside the gene matches. The CDR3 contains 15 residues. From germline, CDR1 is SGHRS and CDR2 YFSETQ. The CDR3 spells CASSLWDRSNYGYTF. CDR3 DNA: TGCGCCAGCAGCTTGTGGGACAGGTCTAACTATGGCTACACCTTC.

The V and J genes are TRBV27 and TRBJ2-1; D is possibly TRBD1 (6 bases). In germline, CDR1 is MNHEY, CDR2 SMNVEV (reference sequence). V was shortened by 3 bases and J by 4 bases, with 10 bases between the two germline ends. This CDR3 is 14 amino acids long. CDR3 region: CASSFYDRYNEQFF. CDR3 coding DNA: TGTGCCAGCAGTTTTTACGACAGGTACAATGAGCAGTTCTTC.

The V call is TRBV19, the J call TRBJ2-6, with 7 bases identical to TRBD1. Germline lookup yields CDR1 LNHDA and CDR2 SQIVND (reference sequence). V shed 3 bases and J 13 bases; nucleotides not matched to a gene: 9. This CDR3 has 14 residues. In DNA form, the CDR3 reads TGTGCCAGTAGTATTCTCAAGGGACAGCGGGTCCTGACTTTC. Encoded protein: CASSILKGQRVLTF.